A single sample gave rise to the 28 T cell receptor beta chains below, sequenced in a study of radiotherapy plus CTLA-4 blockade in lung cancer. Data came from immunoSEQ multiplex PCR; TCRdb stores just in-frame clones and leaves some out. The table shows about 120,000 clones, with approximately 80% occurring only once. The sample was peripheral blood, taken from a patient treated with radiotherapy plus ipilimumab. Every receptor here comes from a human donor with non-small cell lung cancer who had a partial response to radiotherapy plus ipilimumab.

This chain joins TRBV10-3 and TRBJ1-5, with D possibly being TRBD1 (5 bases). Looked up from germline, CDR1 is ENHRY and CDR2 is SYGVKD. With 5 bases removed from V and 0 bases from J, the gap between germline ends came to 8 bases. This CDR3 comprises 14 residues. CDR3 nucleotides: TGTGCCATCAGTACGGGACTTAGCAATCAGCCCCAGCATTTT. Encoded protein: CAISTGLSNQPQHF.

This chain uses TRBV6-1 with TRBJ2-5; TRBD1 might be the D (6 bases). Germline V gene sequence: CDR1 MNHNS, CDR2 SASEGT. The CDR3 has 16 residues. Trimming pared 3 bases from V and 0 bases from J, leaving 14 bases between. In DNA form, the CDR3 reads TGTGCCAGCAGTGATTCCACAGGGTTGTACCAAGAGACCCAGTACTTC. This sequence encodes CASSDSTGLYQETQYF.

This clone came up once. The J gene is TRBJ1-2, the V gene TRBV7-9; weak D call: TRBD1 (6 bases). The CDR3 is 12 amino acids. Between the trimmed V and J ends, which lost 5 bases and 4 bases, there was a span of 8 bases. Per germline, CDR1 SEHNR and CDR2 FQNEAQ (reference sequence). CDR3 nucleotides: TGTGCCAGCAGCCGGGACATCTATGGCTACACCTTC. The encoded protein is CASSRDIYGYTF.

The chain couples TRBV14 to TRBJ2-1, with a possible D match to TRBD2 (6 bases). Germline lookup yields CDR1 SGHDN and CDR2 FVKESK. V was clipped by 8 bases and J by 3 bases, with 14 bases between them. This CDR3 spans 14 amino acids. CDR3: CASSTGSRYNEQFF. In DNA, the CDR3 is TGTGCCAGCTCGACCGGGAGCCGCTACAATGAGCAGTTCTTC.

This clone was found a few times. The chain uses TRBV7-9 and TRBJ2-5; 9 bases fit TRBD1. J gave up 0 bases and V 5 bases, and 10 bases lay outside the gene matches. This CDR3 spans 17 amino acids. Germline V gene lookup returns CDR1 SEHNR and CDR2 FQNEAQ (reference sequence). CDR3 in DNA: TGTGCCAGCAGCCTCAAATTAAGGGACAGGGACCAAGAGACCCAGTACTTC. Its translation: CASSLKLRDRDQETQYF.

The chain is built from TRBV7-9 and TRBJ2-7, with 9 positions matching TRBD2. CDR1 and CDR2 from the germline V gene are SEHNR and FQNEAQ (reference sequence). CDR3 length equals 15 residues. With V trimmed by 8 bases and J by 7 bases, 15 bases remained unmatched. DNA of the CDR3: TGTGCCAGCGCCCTCGGGGCGGGAGGGCCGAAGGAGCAGTACTTC. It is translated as CASALGAGGPKEQYF.

CDR3: CASSQSRVELQPQHF. The CDR3 region has the DNA TGTGCCAGCAGCCAATCGAGGGTGGAACTCCAGCCCCAGCATTTT. The gene calls are TRBV16 and TRBJ1-5; D ambiguous. Germline lookup yields CDR1 KGHSY and CDR2 FQNENV. V lost 0 bases to trimming and J lost 7 bases, with 13 bases between them. This CDR3 comprises 15 residues.

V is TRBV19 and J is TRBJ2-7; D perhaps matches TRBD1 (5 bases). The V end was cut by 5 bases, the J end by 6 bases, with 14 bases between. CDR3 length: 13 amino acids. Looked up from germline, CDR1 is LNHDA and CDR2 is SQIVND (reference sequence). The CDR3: CASSQTASGEQYV. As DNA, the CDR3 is TGTGCCAGTAGTCAGACAGCCTCGGGCGAGCAGTACGTC.

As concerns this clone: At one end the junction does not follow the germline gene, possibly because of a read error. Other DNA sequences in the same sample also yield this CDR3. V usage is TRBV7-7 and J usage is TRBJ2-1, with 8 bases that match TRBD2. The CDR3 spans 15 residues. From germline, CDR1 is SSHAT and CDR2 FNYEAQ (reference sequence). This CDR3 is CASSPTSGGYNEQFF. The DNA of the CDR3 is TGTGCTAGCAGCCCTACTAGCGGTGGATACAATGAGCAGTTCTTC.

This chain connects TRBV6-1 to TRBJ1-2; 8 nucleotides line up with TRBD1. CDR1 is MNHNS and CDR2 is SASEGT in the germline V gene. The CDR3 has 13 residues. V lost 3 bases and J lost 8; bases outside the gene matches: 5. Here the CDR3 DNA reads TGTGCCAGCAGTGACCGGACAGGGTTCGGCTACACCTTC. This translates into CASSDRTGFGYTF.

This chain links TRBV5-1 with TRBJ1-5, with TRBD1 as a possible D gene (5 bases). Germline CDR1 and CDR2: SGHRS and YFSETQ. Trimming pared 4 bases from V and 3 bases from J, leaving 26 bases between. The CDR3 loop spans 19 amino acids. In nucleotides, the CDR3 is TGCGCCAGCAGCCCAAATGACTACGGGAGTTCAGGGCTCAATCAGCCCCAGCATTTT. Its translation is CASSPNDYGSSGLNQPQHF.

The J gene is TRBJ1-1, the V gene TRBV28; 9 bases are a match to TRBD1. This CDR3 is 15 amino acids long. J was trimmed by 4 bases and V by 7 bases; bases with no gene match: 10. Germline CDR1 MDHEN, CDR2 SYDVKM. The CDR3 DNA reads TGTGCCAGCAAACCTGGGACAGGGATCCGCACTGAAGCTTTCTTT. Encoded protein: CASKPGTGIRTEAFF.

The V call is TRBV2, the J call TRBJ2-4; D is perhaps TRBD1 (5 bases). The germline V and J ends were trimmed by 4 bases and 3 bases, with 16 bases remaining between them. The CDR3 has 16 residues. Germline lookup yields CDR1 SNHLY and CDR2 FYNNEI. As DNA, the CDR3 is TGTGCCAGCAGTGGACAGACTTTGACCATCAAAAACATTCAGTACTTC. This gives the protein CASSGQTLTIKNIQYF.

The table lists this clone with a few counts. The CDR3 loop is CASSSPGQGNTIYF. In DNA, the CDR3 is TGTGCCAGCAGTTCGCCGGGACAGGGAAACACCATATATTTT. This chain connects TRBV28 to TRBJ1-3; 7 bases match TRBD1. The germline V gene has CDR1 MDHEN and CDR2 SYDVKM. J lost 4 bases, V lost 4 bases, and 4 bases had no gene match. This CDR3 has 14 residues.

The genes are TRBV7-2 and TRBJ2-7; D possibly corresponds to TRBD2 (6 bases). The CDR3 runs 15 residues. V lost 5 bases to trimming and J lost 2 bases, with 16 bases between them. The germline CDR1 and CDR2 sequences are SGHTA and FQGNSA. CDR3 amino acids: CASSNQAGMAYEQYF. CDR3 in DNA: TGTGCCAGCAGCAATCAAGCGGGTATGGCCTACGAGCAGTACTTC. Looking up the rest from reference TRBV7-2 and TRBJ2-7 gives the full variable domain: GAGVSQSPSNKVTEKGKDVELRCDPISGHTALYWYRQSLGQGLEFLIYFQGNSAPDKSGLPSDRFSAERTGGSVSTLTIQRTQQEDSAVYLCASSNQAGMAYEQYFGPGTRLTVT.

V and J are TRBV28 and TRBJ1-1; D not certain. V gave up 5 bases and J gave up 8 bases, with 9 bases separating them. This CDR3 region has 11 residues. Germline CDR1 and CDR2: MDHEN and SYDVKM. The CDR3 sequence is CASSLVEEAFF. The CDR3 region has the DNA TGTGCCAGCAGTCTGGTTGAGGAAGCTTTCTTT.

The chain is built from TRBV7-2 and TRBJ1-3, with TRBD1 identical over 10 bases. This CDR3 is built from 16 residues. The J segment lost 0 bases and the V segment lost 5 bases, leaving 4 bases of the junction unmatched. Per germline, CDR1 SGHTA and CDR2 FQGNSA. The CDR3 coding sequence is TGTGCCAGCAGCCGGGGACAGGGGAGCTCTGGAAACACCATATATTTT. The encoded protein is CASSRGQGSSGNTIYF.

For the CDR3, the DNA is TGCGCCAGCAGCCCGATGGGGACTAGCGGGAGACTATGGAACATTCAGTACTTC. Its translation is CASSPMGTSGRLWNIQYF. V is TRBV5-1 and J is TRBJ2-4, with 14 bases aligning to TRBD2. From germline, CDR1 is SGHRS and CDR2 YFSETQ. V was pared by 4 bases and J by 7 bases, with 13 bases of the junction left unmatched. This CDR3 comprises 18 residues.

The CDR3 DNA sequence: TGTGCCAGCAGCCGCCCCGGAGGAGGCACAGATACGCAGTATTTT. This gives the protein CASSRPGGGTDTQYF. The chain joins TRBV28 to TRBJ2-3; possible D gene TRBD2, 5 bases. Trimming took 6 bases from V and 1 from J, leaving 14 bases between them. CDR1 is MDHEN and CDR2 is SYDVKM in the germline V gene. The CDR3 is 15 residues long.

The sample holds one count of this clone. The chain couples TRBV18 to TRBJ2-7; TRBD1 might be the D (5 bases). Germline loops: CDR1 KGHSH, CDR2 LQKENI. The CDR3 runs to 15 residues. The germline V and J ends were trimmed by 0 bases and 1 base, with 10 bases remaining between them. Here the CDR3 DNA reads TGTGCCAGCTCACCACCGATGCAGGGTTCCTACGAGCAGTACTTC. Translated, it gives CASSPPMQGSYEQYF.

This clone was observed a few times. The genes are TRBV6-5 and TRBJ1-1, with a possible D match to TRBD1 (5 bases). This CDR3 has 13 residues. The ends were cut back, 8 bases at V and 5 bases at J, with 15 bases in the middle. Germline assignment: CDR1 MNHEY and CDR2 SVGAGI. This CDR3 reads CASAGGLRTEAFF. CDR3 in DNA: TGTGCCAGCGCGGGGGGTTTGAGGACTGAAGCTTTCTTT.

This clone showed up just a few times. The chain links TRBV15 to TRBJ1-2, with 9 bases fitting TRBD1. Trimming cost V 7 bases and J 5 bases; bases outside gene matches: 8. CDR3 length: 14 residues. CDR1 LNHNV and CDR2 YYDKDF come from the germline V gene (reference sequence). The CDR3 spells CATTQDRGGYGYTF. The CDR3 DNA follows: TGTGCCACCACCCAGGACAGGGGAGGATATGGCTACACCTTC.

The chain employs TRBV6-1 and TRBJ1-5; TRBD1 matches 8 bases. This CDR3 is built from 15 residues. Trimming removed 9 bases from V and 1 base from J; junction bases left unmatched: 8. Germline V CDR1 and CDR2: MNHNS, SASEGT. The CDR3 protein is CASRQTGASNQPQHF. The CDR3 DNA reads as TGTGCCAGTCGTCAGACAGGGGCAAGCAATCAGCCCCAGCATTTT.

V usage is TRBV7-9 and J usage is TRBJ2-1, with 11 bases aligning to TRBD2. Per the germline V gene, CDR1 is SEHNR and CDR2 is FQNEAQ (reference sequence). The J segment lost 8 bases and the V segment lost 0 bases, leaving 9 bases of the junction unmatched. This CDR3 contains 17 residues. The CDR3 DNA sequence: TGTGCCAGCAGCTTAGCAGTAGCGGGAGGGCCGGGCGATGAGCAGTTCTTC. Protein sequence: CASSLAVAGGPGDEQFF. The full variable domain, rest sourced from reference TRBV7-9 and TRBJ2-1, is DTGVSQNPRHKITKRGQNVTFRCDPISEHNRLYWYRQTLGQGPEFLTYFQNEAQLEKSRLLSDRFSAERPKGSFSTLEIQRTEQGDSAMYLCASSLAVAGGPGDEQFFGPGTRLTVL.

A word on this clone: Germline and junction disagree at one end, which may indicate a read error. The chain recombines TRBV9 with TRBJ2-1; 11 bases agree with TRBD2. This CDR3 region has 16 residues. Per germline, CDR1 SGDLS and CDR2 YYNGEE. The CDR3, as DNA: TGTGCCAGCAGCGTAGTAGCGGGAGGGTACTACAATGAGCGGTTCTTC. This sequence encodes CASSVVAGGYYNERFF.

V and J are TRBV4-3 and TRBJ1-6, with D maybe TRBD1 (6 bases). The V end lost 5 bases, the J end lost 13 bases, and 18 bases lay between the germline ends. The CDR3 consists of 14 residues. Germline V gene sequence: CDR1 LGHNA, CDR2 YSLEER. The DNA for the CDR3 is TGCGCCAGCAGCTTGGGACATCCGGCTTCGCCCCTCCACTTT. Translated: CASSLGHPASPLHF.

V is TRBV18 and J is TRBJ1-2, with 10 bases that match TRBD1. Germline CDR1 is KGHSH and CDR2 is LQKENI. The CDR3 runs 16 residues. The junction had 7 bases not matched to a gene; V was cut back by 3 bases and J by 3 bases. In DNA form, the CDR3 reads TGTGCCAGCTCACCTTCCGTCGGACAGGGGGACTATGGCTACACCTTC. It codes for CASSPSVGQGDYGYTF. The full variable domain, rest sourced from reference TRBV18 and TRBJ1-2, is NAGVMQNPRHLVRRRGQEARLRCSPMKGHSHVYWYRQLPEEGLKFMVYLQKENIIDESGMPKERFSAEFPKEGPSILRIQQVVRGDSAAYFCASSPSVGQGDYGYTFGSGTRLTVV.

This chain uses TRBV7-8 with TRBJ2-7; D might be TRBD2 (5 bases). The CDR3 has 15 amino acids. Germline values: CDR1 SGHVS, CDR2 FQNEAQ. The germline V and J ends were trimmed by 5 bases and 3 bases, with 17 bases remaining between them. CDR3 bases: TGTGCCAGCAGCGCTAGAGGGTCTCCCAACTACGAGCAGTACTTC. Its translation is CASSARGSPNYEQYF. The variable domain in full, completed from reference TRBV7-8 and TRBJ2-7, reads GAGVSQSPRYKVAKRGQDVALRCDPISGHVSLFWYQQALGQGPEFLTYFQNEAQLDKSGLPSDRFFAERPEGSVSTLKIQRTQQEDSAVYLCASSARGSPNYEQYFGPGTRLTVT.